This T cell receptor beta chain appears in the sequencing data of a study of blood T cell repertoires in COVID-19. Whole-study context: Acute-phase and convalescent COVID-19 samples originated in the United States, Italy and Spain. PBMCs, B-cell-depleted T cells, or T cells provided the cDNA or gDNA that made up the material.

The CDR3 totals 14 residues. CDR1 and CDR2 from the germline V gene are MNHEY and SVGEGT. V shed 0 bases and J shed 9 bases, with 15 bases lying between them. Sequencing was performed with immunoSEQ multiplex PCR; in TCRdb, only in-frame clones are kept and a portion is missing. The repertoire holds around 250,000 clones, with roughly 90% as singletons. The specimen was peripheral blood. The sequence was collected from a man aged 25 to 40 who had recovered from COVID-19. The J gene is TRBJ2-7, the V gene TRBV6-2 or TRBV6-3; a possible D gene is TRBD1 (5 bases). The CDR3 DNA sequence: TGTGCCAGCAGTTACTCCGGCAGGGTACACGGGCAGTACTTC. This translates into CASSYSGRVHGQYF.